These T cell receptor beta chains were read from a single sample in a study of metastatic and nonmetastatic thyroid tumors. TCRdb reanalyzed the PCR reads with MiXCR. The repertoire includes around 45,000 clones, more than 3% of them detected once, and roughly a tenth sits in the top ten. Source material: blood. The receptors stem from a female donor with papillary thyroid cancer or a benign thyroid nodule (not recorded which). Some clones in this sample may be carry-over from other donors' samples. Both conserved end residues are part of each CDR3. The D gene is left open where the match is weak. A clone size is listed for some rows: how often the clone was seen (once, few, many), or a class if it is expanded.

TRBV6-2/TRBV6-3	.	TRBD1	TRBJ2-3	TGTGCCAGCAGTTCCCAGGGGGAGACAGATACGCAGTATTTT	CASSSQGETDTQYF
TRBV19	many	.	TRBJ2-1	TGTGCCAGTAGTATTGTTGACAGCACTCAGTTCTTC	CASSIVDSTQFF
TRBV24-1	few	.	TRBJ1-6	TGTGCCACCACCCGAGGATTGCATAATTCACCCCTCCACTTT	CATTRGLHNSPLHF
TRBV27	.	TRBD1	TRBJ1-4	TGTGCCAGCAGTCTAGGGGGCGAGAATGAAAAACTGTTTTTT	CASSLGGENEKLFF
TRBV24-1	many	.	TRBJ1-2	TGTGCCACCAGCCGGGAAGGATGGGATGGCTACACCTTC	CATSREGWDGYTF
TRBV6-5	many	.	TRBJ1-1	TGTGCCAGCAGTTACAGAAACACTGAAGCTTTCTTT	CASSYRNTEAFF
TRBV24-1	many	.	TRBJ2-3	TGTGCCACCAGTGACGATGGGGACTCCGCAGATACGCAGTATTTT	CATSDDGDSADTQYF
TRBV28	many	TRBD2	TRBJ2-1	TGTGCCAGCAGCCCTACGAGAGGGAGGGCTTACAATGAGCAGTTCTTC	CASSPTRGRAYNEQFF
TRBV20-1	many	.	TRBJ1-1	TGCAGTGCTAGAGGCGTTGGTGAAGCTTTCTTT	CSARGVGEAFF
TRBV27	.	TRBD1	TRBJ2-2	TGTGCCAGCAGTAGGACAGGGGGCATCACCGGGGAGCTGTTTTTT	CASSRTGGITGELFF
TRBV12-3/TRBV12-4	few	TRBD1	TRBJ1-1	TGTGCCAGCAGTATGACAGGGATGGACACTGAAGCTTTCTTT	CASSMTGMDTEAFF
TRBV19	many	TRBD2	TRBJ2-1	TGTGCCAGTAGTAGGAGCGGGAGCTCCTACAATGAGCAGTTCTTC	CASSRSGSSYNEQFF
TRBV11-3	many	TRBD1	TRBJ2-7	TGTGCCAGCAGCCCCCGGACAGGGCACCTCTACGAGCAGTACTTC	CASSPRTGHLYEQYF
TRBV4-1	.	.	TRBJ2-6	TGCGCCAGCAGCCTACAAGGAGGGCGCGGCGGGCAGGGGGGCTCTGGGGCCAACGTCCTGACTTTC	CASSLQGGRGGQGGSGANVLTF
TRBV24-1	many	TRBD1	TRBJ2-2	TGTGCCACCAGTGGTGGGACAGCGAACACCGGGGAGCTGTTTTTT	CATSGGTANTGELFF
TRBV20-1	few	TRBD2	TRBJ2-1	TGCAGTGCAGAGCGGGAGGACTCTTTTCCTAGCTCCTATAATGAGCAGTTCTTC	CSAEREDSFPSSYNEQFF
TRBV24-1	.	TRBD2	TRBJ2-1	TGTGCCACCAGTGACGGACTAGCGGGAGGGGCGACAAAAAGTGAGCAGTTCTTC	CATSDGLAGGATKSEQFF
TRBV29-1	many	TRBD2	TRBJ2-3	TGCAGCGTTGTGGGGGGTTTTAGCGGGAGGGGTCCATCAGATACGCAGTATTTT	CSVVGGFSGRGPSDTQYF